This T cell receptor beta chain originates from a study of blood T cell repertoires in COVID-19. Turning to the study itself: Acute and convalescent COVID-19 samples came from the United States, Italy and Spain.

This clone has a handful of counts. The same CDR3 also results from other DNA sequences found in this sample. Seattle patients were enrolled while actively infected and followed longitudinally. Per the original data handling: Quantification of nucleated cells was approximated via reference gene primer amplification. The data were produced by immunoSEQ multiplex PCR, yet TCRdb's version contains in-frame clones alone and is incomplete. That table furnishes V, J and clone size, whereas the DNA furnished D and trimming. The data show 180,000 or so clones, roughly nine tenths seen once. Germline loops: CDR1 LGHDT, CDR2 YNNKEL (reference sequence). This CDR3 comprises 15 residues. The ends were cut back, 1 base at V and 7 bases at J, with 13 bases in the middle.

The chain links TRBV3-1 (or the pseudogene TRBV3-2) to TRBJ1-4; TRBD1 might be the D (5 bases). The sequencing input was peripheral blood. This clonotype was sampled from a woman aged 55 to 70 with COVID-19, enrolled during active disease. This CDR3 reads CASSQGGTGGEKLFF. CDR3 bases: TGTGCCAGCAGCCAAGGCGGGACGGGAGGTGAAAAACTGTTTTTT.